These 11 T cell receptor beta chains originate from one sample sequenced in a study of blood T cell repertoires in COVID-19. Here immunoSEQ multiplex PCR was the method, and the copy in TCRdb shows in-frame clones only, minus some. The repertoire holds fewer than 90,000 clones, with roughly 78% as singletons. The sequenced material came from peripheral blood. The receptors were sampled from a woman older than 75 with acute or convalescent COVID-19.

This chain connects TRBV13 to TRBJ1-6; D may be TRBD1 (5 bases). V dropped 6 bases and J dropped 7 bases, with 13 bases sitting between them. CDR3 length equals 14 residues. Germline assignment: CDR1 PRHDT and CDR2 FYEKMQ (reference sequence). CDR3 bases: TGTGCCAGCAGTTTCCTAGGGGAAAATTCACCCCTCCACTTT. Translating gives CASSFLGENSPLHF.

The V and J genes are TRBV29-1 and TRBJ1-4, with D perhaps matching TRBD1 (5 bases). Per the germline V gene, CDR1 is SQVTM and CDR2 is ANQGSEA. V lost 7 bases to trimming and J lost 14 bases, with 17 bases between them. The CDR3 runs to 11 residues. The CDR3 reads CSGWEGNYLFF. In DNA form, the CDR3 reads TGCAGCGGGTGGGAGGGGAATTATCTGTTTTTT.

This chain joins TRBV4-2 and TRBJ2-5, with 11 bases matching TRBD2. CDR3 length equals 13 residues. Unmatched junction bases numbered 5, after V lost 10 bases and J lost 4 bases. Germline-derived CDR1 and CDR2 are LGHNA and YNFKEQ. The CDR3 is CAISSGRGETQYF. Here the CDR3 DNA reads TGTGCCATAAGTAGCGGGAGGGGAGAGACCCAGTACTTC.

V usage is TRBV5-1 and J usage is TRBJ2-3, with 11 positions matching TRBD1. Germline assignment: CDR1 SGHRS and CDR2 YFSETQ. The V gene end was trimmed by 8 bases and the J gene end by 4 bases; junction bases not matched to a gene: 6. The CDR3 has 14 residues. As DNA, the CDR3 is TGCGCCAGTTGGCCGGGACAGGGGGCAGATACGCAGTATTTT. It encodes CASWPGQGADTQYF.

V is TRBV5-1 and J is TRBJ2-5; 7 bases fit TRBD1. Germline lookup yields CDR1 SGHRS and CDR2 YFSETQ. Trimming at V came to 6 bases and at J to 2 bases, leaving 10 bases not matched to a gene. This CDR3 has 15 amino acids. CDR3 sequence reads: CASTLQGFAQETQYF. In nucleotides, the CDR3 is TGCGCCAGCACTCTACAGGGGTTTGCTCAAGAGACCCAGTACTTC.

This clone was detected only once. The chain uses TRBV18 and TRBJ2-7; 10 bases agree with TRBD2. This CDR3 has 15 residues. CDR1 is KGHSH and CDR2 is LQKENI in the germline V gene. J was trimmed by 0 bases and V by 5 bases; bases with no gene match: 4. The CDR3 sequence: CASSSGLASSYEQYF. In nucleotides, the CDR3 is TGTGCCAGCTCATCGGGACTAGCGAGCTCCTACGAGCAGTACTTC.

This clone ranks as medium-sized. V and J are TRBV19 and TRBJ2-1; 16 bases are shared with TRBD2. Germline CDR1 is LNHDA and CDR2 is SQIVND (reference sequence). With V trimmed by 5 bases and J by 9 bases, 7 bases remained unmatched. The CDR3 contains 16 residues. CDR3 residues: CASSAGTSGGAGEQFF. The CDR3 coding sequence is TGTGCCAGTAGTGCCGGGACTAGCGGGGGGGCAGGTGAGCAGTTCTTC.

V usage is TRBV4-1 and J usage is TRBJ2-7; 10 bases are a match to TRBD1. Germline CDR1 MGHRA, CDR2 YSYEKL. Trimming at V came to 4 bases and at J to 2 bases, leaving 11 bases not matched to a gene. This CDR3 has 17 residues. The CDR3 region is CASSRGDRDRGPYEQYF. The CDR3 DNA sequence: TGCGCCAGCAGCCGAGGGGACCGGGACAGGGGACCCTACGAGCAGTACTTC.

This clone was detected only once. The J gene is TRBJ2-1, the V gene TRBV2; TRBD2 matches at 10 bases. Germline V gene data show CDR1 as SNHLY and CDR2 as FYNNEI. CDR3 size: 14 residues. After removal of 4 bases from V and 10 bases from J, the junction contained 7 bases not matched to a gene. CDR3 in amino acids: CASSVSGGAGEQFF. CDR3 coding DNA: TGTGCCAGCAGTGTGAGCGGGGGGGCCGGGGAGCAGTTCTTC.

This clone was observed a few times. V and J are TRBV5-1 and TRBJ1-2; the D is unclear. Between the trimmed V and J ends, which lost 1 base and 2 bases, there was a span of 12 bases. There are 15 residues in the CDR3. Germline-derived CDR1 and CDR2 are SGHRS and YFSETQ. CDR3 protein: CASSLTPQLNYGYTF. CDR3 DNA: TGCGCCAGCAGCTTGACCCCACAGTTAAACTATGGCTACACCTTC.

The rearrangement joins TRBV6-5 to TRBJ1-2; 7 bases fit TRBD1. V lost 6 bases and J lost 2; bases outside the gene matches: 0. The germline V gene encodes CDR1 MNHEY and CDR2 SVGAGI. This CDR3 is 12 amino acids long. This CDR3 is CASRQGNYGYTF. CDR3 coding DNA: TGTGCCAGCAGACAGGGGAACTATGGCTACACCTTC.